This TCR beta chain is drawn from a study of OX40 agonist ivuxolimab in advanced cancers. Notes on the research overall: Ivuxolimab was a fully human IgG2 agonistic monoclonal antibody targeting the costimulatory receptor OX40 (CD134). Intravenous ivuxolimab was administered to patients every 2 weeks at six dose levels: 0.01, 0.1, 0.3, 1.5, 3 and 10 mg/kg. Of the approximately 50 dose-escalation patients, hepatocellular carcinoma was present in approximately 20, melanoma in around 15, renal cell carcinoma in 9 and head and neck cancer in 9. In the dose-escalation cohort, around four fifths of patients were male, and the mean age was roughly 60 years with a range of about 20 to 90. Prior anti-PD-1, anti-PD-L1 or anti-CTLA-4 therapy was permitted, and roughly two fifths of dose-escalation patients had received checkpoint inhibitors. Partial responses were achieved by three dose-escalation patients, of whom one had hepatocellular carcinoma and two had cutaneous melanoma. The purpose of peripheral TCRbeta sequencing was to test whether ivuxolimab changed TCR sequence diversity and led to clonal T-cell expansion. The paper reports the monotherapy dose-escalation portion (N of about 50 patients) of the phase I ivuxolimab trial. The paper's findings and limits, for the study overall: After ivuxolimab, CD8+ T cells had more expanded clones than CD4+ T cells on average. Partial responders in the 0.1-3.0 mg/kg groups had among the lowest normalized peripheral clonal expansion, especially among CD8+ T cells. Low levels of normalized T-cell clonal expansion were also seen in some patients who did not respond. At doses of 0.1 to 3.0 mg/kg, clonal expansion of both CD4+ and CD8+ blood T cells was observed from baseline to week 6. The antigen specificity of the clonally expanded peripheral T cells was not determined.

The CDR3 spans 16 residues, from the cysteine through the phenylalanine. Only the CDR3 part of the read is kept: 48 bases, read in frame from the first base. From the germline V gene (reference sequence), CDR1 is SEHNR and CDR2 is FQNEAQ. A distance of 21 bases separates the germline ends of V and J, which lose 5 bases and 7 bases respectively. For sequencing of the TCRbeta CDR3 region, genomic DNA was extracted from the sorted cells. TCRbeta CDR3 regions were sequenced using the immunoSEQ Assay. Here the immuneACCESS table is served through TCRdb, limited to in-frame sequences with V and J called. Missing clones are a known gap in these copies; in checked studies unresolved V genes cover under half, and the rest lacks a known reason. This sample holds about 40,000 clones; about 91% were observed only once. The ten biggest clones cover 20% to 30% of the sample. Patients with a history of autoimmune disease or receiving systemic immunosuppression were excluded from the trial. Peripheral blood for TCR sequencing was drawn from every dose cohort at baseline, at cycle 4 day 1 and at cycle 7 day 1. The samples were drawn from a first-in-human, open-label, multicenter phase I dose-escalation trial of ivuxolimab. Adults with locally advanced or metastatic melanoma, renal cell, hepatocellular, or head and neck squamous cell carcinoma were enrolled in the trial. Before TCR sequencing, CD4+ T cells and CD8+ T cells from peripheral blood were sorted into separate populations.

A note on this clone: Its antigen remains undetermined. Per-base quality was not reported, and no clone a single base away is much larger than it.

This clonotype originated in an adult with an advanced solid tumor such as melanoma, head and neck, liver or kidney cancer. This sample comprised CD4+ or CD8+ T cells sorted from blood, obtained in a trial of the OX40 agonist ivuxolimab. The V and J segments used are TRBV7-9 and TRBJ2-1; a confident D gene designation cannot be given. The nucleotide sequence reads TGTGCCAGCAGCCGAGACGGTTTAGGCGTTTGGAATGAGCAGTTCTTC. Its translation is CASSRDGLGVWNEQFF.